Given below is one T cell receptor beta chain in context. Its cognate antigen is unknown. The entry originates in a study of T cell responses to AZD1222 COVID-19 vaccine. This CDR3 region has 15 residues. The method was immunoSEQ multiplex PCR; TCRdb's version includes in-frame clones alone and lacks a portion of them. The table includes around 97,000 clones, roughly 91% detected once. Study conclusions and caveats: Clonal diversity was possibly underestimated; the donors were predominantly white British and more often female.

The TCR comes from an adult in good health. This specimen consisted of peripheral blood, obtained on day 0 of AZD1222 vaccination. The V gene is TRBV21-1, the J gene TRBJ2-3; TRBD2 was called by the table and not checked on the DNA. TRBV21-1 is a recognized pseudogene. The CDR3 DNA reads TGTGCCAGCAGCAGAGGGACTAGCGCTTCAGATACGCAGTATTTT. Translation: CASSRGTSASDTQYF.